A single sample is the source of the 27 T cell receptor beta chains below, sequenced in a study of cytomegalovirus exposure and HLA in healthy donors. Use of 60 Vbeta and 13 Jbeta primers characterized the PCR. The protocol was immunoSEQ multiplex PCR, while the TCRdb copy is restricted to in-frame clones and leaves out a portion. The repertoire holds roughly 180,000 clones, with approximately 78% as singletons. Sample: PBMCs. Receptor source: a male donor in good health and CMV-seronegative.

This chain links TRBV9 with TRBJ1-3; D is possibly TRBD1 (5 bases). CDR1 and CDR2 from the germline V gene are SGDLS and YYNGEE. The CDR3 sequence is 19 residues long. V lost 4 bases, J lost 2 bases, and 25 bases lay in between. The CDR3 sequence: CASSPRGGEFFVPGNTIYF. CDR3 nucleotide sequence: TGTGCCAGCAGCCCGCGCGGGGGGGAGTTTTTCGTGCCTGGAAACACCATATATTTT.

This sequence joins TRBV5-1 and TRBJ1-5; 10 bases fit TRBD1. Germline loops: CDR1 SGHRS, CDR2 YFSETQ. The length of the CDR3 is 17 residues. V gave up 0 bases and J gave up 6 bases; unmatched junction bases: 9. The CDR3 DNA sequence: TGCGCCAGCAGCTTGGGAACGGGACAGGGGTACGGTCAGCCCCAGCATTTT. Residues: CASSLGTGQGYGQPQHF.

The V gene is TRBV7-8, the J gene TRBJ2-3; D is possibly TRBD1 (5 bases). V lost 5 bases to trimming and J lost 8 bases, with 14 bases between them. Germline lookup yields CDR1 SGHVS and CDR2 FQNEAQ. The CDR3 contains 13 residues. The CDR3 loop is CASSPQTEITQYF. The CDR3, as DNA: TGTGCCAGCAGCCCCCAGACAGAGATTACGCAGTATTTT.

The CDR3 DNA follows: TGCGCCAGCAGCCTGACCGGGACAGGGGGCGCGAGCACTGAAGCTTTCTTT. It encodes CASSLTGTGGASTEAFF. This chain connects TRBV4-1 to TRBJ1-1; 12 bases align to TRBD1. Trimming took 4 bases from V and 4 from J; bases not matched to a gene: 10. The CDR3 spans 17 residues. Per the germline V gene, CDR1 is MGHRA and CDR2 is YSYEKL.

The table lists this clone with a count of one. This chain's CDR3 is CASSSPLSGNEQFF. The DNA for the CDR3 is TGCGCCAGCAGCTCACCACTATCGGGGAATGAGCAGTTCTTC. The chain carries TRBV5-1 and TRBJ2-1; TRBD2 might be the D (5 bases). The CDR3 is made up of 14 amino acids. V lost 3 bases to trimming and J lost 7 bases, with 14 bases between them. From germline, CDR1 is SGHRS and CDR2 YFSETQ.

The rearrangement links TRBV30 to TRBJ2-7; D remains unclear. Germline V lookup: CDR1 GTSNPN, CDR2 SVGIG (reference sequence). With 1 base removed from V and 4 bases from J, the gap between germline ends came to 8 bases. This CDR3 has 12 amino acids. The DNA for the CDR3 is TGTGCCTGGAGTGAGTCCAGTTACGAGCAGTACTTC. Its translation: CAWSESSYEQYF.

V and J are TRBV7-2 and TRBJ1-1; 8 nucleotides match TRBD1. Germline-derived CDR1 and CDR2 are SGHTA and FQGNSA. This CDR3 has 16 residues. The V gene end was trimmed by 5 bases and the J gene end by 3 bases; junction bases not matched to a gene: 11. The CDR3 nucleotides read TGTGCCAGCAGCAGGAGGACAGGGAGAGGATACACTGAAGCTTTCTTT. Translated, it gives CASSRRTGRGYTEAFF.

CDR3 nucleotides: TGTGCCAGTAGTTGGTACAGGGGGGGCAATCAGCCCCAGCATTTT. It encodes CASSWYRGGNQPQHF. The chain has TRBV19 and TRBJ1-5, with 8 bases that match TRBD1. Germline V gene lookup returns CDR1 LNHDA and CDR2 SQIVND (reference sequence). Unmatched junction bases numbered 5, after V lost 5 bases and J lost 2 bases. This CDR3 contains 15 residues.

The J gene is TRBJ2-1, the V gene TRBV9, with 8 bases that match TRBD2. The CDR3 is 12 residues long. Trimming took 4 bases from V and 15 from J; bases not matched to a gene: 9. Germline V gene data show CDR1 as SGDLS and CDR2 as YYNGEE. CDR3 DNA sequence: TGTGCCAGCAGCCTCCCCCCGGCGGGGGGGTTCTTC. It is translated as CASSLPPAGGFF.

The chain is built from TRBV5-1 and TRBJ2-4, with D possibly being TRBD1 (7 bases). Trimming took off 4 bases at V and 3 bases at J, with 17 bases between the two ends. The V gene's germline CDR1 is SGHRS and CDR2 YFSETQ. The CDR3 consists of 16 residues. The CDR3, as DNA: TGCGCCAGCAGCCTCCTCAGGGGGGTGGTCAAAAACATTCAGTACTTC. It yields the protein CASSLLRGVVKNIQYF.

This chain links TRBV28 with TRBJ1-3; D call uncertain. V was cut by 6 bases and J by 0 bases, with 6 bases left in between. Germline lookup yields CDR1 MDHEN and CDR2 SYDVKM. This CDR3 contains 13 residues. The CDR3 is CASRASSGNTIYF. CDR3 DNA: TGTGCCAGCAGGGCCAGCTCTGGAAACACCATATATTTT.

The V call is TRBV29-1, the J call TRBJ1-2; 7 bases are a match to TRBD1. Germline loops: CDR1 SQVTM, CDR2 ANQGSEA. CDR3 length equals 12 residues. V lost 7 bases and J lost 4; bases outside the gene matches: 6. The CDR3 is CSAGGRSYGYTF. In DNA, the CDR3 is TGCAGCGCAGGGGGTAGGAGCTATGGCTACACCTTC.

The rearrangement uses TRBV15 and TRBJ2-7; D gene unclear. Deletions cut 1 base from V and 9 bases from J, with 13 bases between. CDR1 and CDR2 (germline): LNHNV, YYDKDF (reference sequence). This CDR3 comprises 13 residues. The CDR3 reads CATSRGNRPGQYF. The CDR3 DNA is TGTGCCACCAGCAGAGGCAACCGGCCGGGGCAGTACTTC.

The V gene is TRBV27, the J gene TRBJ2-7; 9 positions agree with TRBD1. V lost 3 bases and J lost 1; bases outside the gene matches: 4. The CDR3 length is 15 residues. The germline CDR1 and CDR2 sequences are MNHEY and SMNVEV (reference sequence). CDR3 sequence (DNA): TGTGCCAGCAGTTTTTGGGACAGGGTTTCCTACGAGCAGTACTTC. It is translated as CASSFWDRVSYEQYF.

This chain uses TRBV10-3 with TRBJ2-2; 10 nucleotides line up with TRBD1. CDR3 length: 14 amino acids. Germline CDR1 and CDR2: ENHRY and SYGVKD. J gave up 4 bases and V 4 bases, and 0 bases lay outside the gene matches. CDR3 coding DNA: TGTGCCATCAGTGGGGACAGGGGCACCGGGGAGCTGTTTTTT. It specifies CAISGDRGTGELFF.

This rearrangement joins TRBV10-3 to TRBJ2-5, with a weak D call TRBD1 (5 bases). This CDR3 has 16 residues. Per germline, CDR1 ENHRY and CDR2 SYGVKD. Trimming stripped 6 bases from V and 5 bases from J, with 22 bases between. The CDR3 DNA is TGTGCCATCAGAGATTCGGGTCAGGACAAGAGGGAGACCCAGTACTTC. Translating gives CAIRDSGQDKRETQYF.

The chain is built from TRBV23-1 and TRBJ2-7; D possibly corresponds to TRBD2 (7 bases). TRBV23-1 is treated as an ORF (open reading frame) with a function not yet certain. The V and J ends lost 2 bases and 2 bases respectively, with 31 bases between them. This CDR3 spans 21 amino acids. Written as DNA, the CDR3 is TGCGCCAGCAGTCAAAGGGGGGCGGGGGAATCGTTAACGGGATCGACCTACGAGCAGTACTTC. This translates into CASSQRGAGESLTGSTYEQYF.

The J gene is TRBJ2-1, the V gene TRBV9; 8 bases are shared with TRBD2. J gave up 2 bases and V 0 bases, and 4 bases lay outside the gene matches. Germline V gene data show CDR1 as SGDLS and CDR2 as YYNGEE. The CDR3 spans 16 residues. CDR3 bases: TGTGCCAGCAGCGTAGGCGCGCGGGGGGCCTACAATGAGCAGTTCTTC. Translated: CASSVGARGAYNEQFF.

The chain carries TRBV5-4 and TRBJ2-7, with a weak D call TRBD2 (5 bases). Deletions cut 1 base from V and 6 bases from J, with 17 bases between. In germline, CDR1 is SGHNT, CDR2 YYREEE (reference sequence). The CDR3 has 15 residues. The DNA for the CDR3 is TGTGCCAGCAGCTTGACTCGGGGATGGCCTGGCGAGCAGTACTTC. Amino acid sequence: CASSLTRGWPGEQYF.

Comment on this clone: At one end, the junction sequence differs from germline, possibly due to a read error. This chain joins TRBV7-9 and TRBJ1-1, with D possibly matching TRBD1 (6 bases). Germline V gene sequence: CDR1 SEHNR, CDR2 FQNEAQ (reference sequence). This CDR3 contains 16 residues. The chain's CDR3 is CSSSFWQGNMNTEAFF. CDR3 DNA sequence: TGTTCCAGCAGCTTTTGGCAGGGGAACATGAACACTGAAGCTTTCTTT.

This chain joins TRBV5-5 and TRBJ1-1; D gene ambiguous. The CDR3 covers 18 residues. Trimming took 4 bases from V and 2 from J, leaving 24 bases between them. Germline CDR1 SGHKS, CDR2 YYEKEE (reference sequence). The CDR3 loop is CASSGTGYSGTTNTEAFF. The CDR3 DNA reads TGTGCCAGCAGCGGAACGGGGTACAGCGGAACTACTAACACTGAAGCTTTCTTT.

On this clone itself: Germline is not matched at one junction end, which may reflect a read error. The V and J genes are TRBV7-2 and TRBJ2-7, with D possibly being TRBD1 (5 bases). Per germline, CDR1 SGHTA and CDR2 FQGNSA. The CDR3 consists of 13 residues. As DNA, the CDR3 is TGTGCCAGCAGCTTGGATTCCGGTAGGACACTCCTCTTC. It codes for CASSLDSGRTLLF.

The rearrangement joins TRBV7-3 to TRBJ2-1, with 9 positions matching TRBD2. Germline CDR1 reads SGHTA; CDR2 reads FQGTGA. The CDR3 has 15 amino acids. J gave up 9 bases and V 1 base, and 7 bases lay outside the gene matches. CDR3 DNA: TGTGCCAGCAGCTTAAAAGCGGGGGGAGGTGCTGAGCAGTTCTTC. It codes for CASSLKAGGGAEQFF. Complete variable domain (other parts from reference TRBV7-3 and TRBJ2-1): GAGVSQTPSNKVTEKGKYVELRCDPISGHTALYWYRQSLGQGPEFLIYFQGTGAADDSGLPNDRFFAVRPEGSVSTLKIQRTERGDSAVYLCASSLKAGGGAEQFFGPGTRLTVL.

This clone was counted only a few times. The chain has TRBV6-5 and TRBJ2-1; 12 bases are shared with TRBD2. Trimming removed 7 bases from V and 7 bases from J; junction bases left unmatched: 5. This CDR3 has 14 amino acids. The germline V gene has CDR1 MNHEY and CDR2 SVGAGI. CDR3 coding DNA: TGTGCCAGCATTAGACTAGCGGGAGATAATGAGCAGTTCTTC. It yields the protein CASIRLAGDNEQFF.

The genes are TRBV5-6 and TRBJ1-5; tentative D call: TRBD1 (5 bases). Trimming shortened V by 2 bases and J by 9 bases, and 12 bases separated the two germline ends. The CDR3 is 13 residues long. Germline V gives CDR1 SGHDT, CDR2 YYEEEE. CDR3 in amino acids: CASSLGPRGPQHF. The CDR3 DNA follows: TGTGCCAGCAGCTTAGGTCCAAGGGGGCCCCAGCATTTT.

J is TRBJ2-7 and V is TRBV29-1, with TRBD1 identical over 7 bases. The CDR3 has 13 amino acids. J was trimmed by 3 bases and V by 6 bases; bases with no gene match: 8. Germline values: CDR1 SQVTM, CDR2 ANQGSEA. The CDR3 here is CSVQGESGYEQYF. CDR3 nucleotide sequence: TGCAGCGTCCAGGGGGAATCGGGCTACGAGCAGTACTTC.

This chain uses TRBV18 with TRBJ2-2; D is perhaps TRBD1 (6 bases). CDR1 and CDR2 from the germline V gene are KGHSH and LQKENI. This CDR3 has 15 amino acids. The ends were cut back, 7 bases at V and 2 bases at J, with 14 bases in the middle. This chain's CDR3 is CASFRLQGNTGELFF. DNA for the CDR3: TGTGCCAGCTTCAGACTACAGGGAAACACCGGGGAGCTGTTTTTT.